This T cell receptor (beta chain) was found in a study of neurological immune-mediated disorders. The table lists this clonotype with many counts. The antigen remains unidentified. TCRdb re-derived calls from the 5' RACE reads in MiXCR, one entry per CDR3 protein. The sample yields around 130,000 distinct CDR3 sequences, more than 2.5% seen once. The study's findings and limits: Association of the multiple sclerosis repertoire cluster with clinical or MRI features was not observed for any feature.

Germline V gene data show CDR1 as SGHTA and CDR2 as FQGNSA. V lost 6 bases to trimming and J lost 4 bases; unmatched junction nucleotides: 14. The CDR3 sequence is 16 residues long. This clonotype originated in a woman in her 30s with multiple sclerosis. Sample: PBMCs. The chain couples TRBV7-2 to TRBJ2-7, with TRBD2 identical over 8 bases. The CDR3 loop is CASSVGPGGDKYEQYF. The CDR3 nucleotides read TGTGCCAGCAGTGTAGGGCCGGGGGGGGATAAGTACGAGCAGTACTTC.